This passage covers 5 T cell receptor beta chains from one sample sequenced in a study of blood T cell repertoires in COVID-19. Repertoires were generated with immunoSEQ multiplex PCR, while TCRdb's copy carries only in-frame clones and drops some. The table lists nearly 250,000 clones, around nine tenths of them singletons. Sequencing was done on a sample of peripheral blood. These receptors were obtained from a woman in her sixties who had recovered from COVID-19.

The chain employs TRBV7-2 and TRBJ2-6; possibly TRBD1 for D (5 bases). CDR1 and CDR2 (germline): SGHTA, FQGNSA. The CDR3 loop spans 15 amino acids. The V end lost 3 bases, the J end lost 2 bases, and 8 bases lay between the germline ends. The DNA for the CDR3 is TGTGCCAGCAGCTTTAGGGGTGCTGGGGCCAACGTCCTGACTTTC. Translation: CASSFRGAGANVLTF.

This chain links TRBV7-2 with TRBJ1-3, with D uncertain. The germline V gene has CDR1 SGHTA and CDR2 FQGNSA. The CDR3 has 16 amino acids. Between the trimmed V and J ends, which lost 5 bases and 4 bases, there was a span of 18 bases. This chain's CDR3 is CASSPNRAGSGNTIYF. Written as DNA, the CDR3 is TGTGCCAGCAGCCCAAACCGAGCGGGATCAGGAAACACCATATATTTT.

Only one count was recorded for this clone. The V call is TRBV27, the J call TRBJ2-3; 9 bases fit TRBD1. V shed 5 bases, J shed 14 bases, and the junction held 8 bases outside the gene matches. This CDR3 region has 12 residues. From germline, CDR1 is MNHEY and CDR2 SMNVEV (reference sequence). The CDR3 protein is CASSITGTGLYF. The CDR3 DNA reads as TGTGCCAGCAGTATTACCGGGACAGGGCTGTATTTT.

The rearrangement uses TRBV5-1 and TRBJ1-1, with TRBD1 identical over 7 bases. This CDR3 has 14 amino acids. CDR1 SGHRS and CDR2 YFSETQ come from the germline V gene. The ends lost 4 bases at V and 6 bases at J; junction bases unmatched: 9. The CDR3: CASSNEDRWSEAFF. In DNA, the CDR3 is TGCGCCAGCAGCAACGAGGACAGGTGGTCTGAAGCTTTCTTT.

This chain links TRBV21-1 with TRBJ2-3; the table gives TRBD1 as D, unverified against the DNA. TRBV21-1 is a pseudogene locus. The CDR3 sequence is 17 residues long. The CDR3 DNA is TGTGCCAGCAGCAAAGCGTGGACGGGACAGGGCACAGATACGCAGTATTTT. Encoded protein: CASSKAWTGQGTDTQYF.